The following is a T cell receptor (beta chain) sequence with its context. This entry is derived from a study of blood T cell repertoires in COVID-19. Per the study methods: Nucleated cell counts were estimated from reference gene primer amplification. Sequencing was performed with immunoSEQ multiplex PCR; in TCRdb, only in-frame clones are kept and a portion is missing. D and trimming come from the DNA, and the V and J calls and clone size come from that table. The table shows over 100,000 clones, with about 84% occurring only once. The CDR3 is 11 amino acids. Germline CDR1 and CDR2: DFQATT and SNEGSKA (reference sequence).

The sample was peripheral blood. The rearrangement links TRBV20-1 to TRBJ1-1, with D tentatively TRBD1 (6 bases). The clonotype was recovered from a woman aged 60-70 years with acute or convalescent COVID-19. This CDR3 is CSWGLNTEAFF. In DNA, the CDR3 is TGCAGCTGGGGGCTGAACACTGAAGCTTTCTTT.